One T cell receptor (beta chain) is described in this entry. The antigen is undetermined. The data derive from a study of shared clonotypes between healthy human individuals. Study as a whole: Per donor, three plates held CD4 naive cells, three held CD4 memory, two held CD8 naive and one held CD8 memory.

CD45RO-negative, CCR7-selected cells formed the naive CD8 fraction, which excluded terminally differentiated effector memory CD45RA+ cells. Study findings and constraints: Few donors limited the genetic and exposure-history diversity represented. The naive CD4 repertoires of several donors were compared, and approximately 5% of clonotypes were shared.

The DNA input per sorted-subset replicate PCR was about 0.2 ug, corresponding to roughly 30,000 T cell genomes. Assay used: immunoSEQ multiplex PCR; TCRdb lists only in-frame clones, some missing. The sample lists some 1,900,000 clones, 85% to 95% occurring once. This TCR derives from a man younger than 35 in good health. The sample comprised naive CD8+ T cells sorted from blood.

CDR3 residues: CASSWAASGTGELFF. In nucleotides, the CDR3 is TGTGCCAGCAGCTGGGCGGCTAGCGGGACCGGGGAGCTGTTTTTT. The chain is built from TRBV5-4 and TRBJ2-2; 8 bases agree with TRBD2. V shed 3 bases and J 5 bases; nucleotides not matched to a gene: 6. Germline CDR1 SGHNT, CDR2 YYREEE (reference sequence). The CDR3 length is 15 residues.